The present entry profiles one TCR beta chain with its context. Its target is unknown. Time point given: week 23, last vaccination. Vaccine doses each comprised 300 ug of mutant IDH1 20-mer peptide, with topical imiquimod. The ends were cut back, 0 bases at V and 2 bases at J, with 14 bases in the middle. CDR3 length: 16 residues. Germline V lookup: CDR1 SGHDN, CDR2 FVKESK. The sample originates from a study of a mutant IDH1 vaccine in newly diagnosed glioma. For the study at large: Beginning 4-6 weeks after radiotherapy alone, or with temozolomide cycles, vaccination took place.

Clones were sequenced by immunoSEQ multiplex PCR, and TCRdb holds only the in-frame ones, with some missing. The sample yields about 86,000 clones, approximately 85% seen once. The starting material was PBMCs, obtained from a glioma patient whose treatment included an IDH1 peptide vaccine. The chain carries TRBV14 and TRBJ2-7; D unresolved. This TCR came from a man younger than 40 with glioma. Some clones in this sample may be carry-over from other donors' samples. The CDR3 bases are TGTGCCAGCAGCCAAGATTTAGGACGCGTACCCTACGAGCAGTACTTC. Translating gives CASSQDLGRVPYEQYF.